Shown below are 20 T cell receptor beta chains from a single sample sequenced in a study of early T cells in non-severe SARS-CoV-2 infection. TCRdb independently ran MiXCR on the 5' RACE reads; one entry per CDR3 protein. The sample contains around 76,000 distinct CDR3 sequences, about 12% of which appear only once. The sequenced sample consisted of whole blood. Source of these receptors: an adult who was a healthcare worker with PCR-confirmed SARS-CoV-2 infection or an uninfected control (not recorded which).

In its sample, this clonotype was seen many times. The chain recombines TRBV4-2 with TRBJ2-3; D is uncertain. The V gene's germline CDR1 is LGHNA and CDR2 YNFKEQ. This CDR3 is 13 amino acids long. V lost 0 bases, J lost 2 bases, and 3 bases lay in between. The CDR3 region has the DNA TGTGCCAGCAGCCAAGAGCCCACAGATACGCAGTATTTT. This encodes CASSQEPTDTQYF.

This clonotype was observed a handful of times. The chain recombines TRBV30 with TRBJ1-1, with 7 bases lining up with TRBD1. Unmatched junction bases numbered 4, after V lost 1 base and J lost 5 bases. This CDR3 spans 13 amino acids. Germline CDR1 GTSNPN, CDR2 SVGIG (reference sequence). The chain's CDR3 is CAWSEQGKTEAFF. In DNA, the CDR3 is TGTGCCTGGAGTGAACAGGGGAAAACTGAAGCTTTCTTT.

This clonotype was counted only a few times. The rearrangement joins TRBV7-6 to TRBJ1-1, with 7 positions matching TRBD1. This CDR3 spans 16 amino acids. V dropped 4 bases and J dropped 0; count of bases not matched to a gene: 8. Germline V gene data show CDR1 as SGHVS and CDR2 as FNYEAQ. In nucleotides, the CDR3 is TGTGCCAGCAGCTCCAGGGAGGGGGCGATGAACACTGAAGCTTTCTTT. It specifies CASSSREGAMNTEAFF.

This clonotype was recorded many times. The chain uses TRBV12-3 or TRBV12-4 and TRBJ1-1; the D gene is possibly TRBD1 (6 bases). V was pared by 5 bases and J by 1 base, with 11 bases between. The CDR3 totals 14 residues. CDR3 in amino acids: CASSTRGQNTEAFF. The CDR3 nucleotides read TGTGCCAGCAGTACCAGGGGACAGAACACTGAAGCTTTCTTT.

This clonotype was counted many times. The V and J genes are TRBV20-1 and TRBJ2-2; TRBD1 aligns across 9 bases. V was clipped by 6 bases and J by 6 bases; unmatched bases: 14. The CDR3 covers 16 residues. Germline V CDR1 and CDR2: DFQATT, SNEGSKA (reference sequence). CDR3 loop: CSAWVLGTGIPGELFF. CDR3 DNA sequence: TGCAGTGCATGGGTCTTAGGGACAGGGATCCCCGGGGAGCTGTTTTTT.

The CDR3 DNA reads as TGCAGCGTTGAGGGGGGGCAGGGCGAGCAGTACTTC. This encodes CSVEGGQGEQYF. The chain links TRBV29-1 to TRBJ2-7; TRBD2 might be the D (7 bases). The CDR3 is 12 residues long. Trimming cost V 3 bases and J 6 bases, with 12 bases left between them. The germline V gene has CDR1 SQVTM and CDR2 ANQGSEA.

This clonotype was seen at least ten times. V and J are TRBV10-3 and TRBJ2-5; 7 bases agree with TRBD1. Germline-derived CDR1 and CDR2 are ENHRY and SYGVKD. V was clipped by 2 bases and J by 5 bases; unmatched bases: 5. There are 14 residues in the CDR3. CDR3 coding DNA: TGTGCCATCAGTGAGCCCGACAGGGCTGAGACCCAGTACTTC. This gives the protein CAISEPDRAETQYF.

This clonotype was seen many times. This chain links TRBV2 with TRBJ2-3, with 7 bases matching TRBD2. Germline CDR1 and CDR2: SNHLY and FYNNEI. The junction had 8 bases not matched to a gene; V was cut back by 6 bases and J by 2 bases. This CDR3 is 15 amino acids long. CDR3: CASSPTAGPTDTQYF. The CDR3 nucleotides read TGTGCCAGCAGCCCTACAGCGGGGCCCACAGATACGCAGTATTTT.

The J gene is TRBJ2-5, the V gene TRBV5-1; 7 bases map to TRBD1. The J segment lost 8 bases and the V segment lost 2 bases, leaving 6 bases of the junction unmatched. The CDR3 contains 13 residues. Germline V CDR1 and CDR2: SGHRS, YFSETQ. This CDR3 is CASSFGTVQTQYF. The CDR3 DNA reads TGCGCCAGCAGCTTTGGGACAGTGCAAACCCAGTACTTC.

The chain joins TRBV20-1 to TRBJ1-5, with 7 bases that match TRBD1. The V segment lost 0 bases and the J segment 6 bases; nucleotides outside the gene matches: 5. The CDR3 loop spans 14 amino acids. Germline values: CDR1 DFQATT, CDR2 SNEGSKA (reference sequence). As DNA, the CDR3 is TGCAGTGCTAGAGATGACAGGGTGCCTCAGCCCCAGCATTTT. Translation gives CSARDDRVPQPQHF.

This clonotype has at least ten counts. The CDR3 reads CASSPHGNYGYTF. The CDR3 DNA reads as TGTGCCAGCAGCCCCCATGGAAACTATGGCTACACCTTC. The J gene is TRBJ1-2, the V gene TRBV28; D is unclear. Looked up from germline, CDR1 is MDHEN and CDR2 is SYDVKM. CDR3 size: 13 residues. V was pared by 6 bases and J by 2 bases, with 10 bases between.

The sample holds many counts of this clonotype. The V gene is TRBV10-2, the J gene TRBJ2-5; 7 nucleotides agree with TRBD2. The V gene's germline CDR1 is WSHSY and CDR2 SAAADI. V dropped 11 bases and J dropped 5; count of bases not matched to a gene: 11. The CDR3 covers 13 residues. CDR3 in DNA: TGCGCCGTCAAGGGCCTAGCGGACGAGACCCAGTACTTC. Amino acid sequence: CAVKGLADETQYF.

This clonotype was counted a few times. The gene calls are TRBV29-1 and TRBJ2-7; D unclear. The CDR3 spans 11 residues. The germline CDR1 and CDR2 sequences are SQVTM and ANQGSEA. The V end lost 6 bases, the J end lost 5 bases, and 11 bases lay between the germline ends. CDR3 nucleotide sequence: TGCAGCGTCTTAAACGTTGACGAGCAGTACTTC. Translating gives CSVLNVDEQYF.

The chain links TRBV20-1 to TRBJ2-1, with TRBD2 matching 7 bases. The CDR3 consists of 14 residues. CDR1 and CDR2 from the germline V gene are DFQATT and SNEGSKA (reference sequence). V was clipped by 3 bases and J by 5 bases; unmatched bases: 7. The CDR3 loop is CSASWPSGDNEQFF. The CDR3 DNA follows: TGCAGTGCTAGTTGGCCTAGCGGAGACAATGAGCAGTTCTTC.

The CDR3 sequence is CASSPPGTGSSGANVLTF. The CDR3 nucleotides read TGTGCCAGCTCACCGCCCGGGACAGGGTCCTCTGGGGCCAACGTCCTGACTTTC. The V and J genes are TRBV18 and TRBJ2-6, with 9 bases fitting TRBD1. The V gene's germline CDR1 is KGHSH and CDR2 LQKENI. The CDR3 spans 18 residues. The trim removed 3 bases at V and 0 bases at J, leaving 6 bases unmatched.

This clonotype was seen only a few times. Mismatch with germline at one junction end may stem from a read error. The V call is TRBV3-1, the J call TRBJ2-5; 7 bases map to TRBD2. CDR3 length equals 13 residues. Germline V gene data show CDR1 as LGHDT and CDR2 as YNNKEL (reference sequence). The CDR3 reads CASSQVLRAGYDF. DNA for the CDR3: TGTGCCAGCAGCCAAGTATTGAGAGCGGGGTACGACTTC.

The CDR3 sequence is CASSQGTVMQYF. The CDR3 DNA is TGTGCCAGCAGCCAAGGCACAGTGATGCAGTACTTC. The V call is TRBV3-1, the J call TRBJ2-7; D gene ambiguous. Germline V gene lookup returns CDR1 LGHDT and CDR2 YNNKEL (reference sequence). CDR3 length equals 12 residues. V was trimmed by 1 base and J by 9 bases, leaving 10 bases between them.

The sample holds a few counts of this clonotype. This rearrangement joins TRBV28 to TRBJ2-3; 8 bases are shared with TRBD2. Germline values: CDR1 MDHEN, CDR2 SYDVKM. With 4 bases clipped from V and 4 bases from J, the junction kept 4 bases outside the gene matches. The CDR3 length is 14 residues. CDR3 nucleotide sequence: TGTGCCAGCAGTTCGGCGGGAGGTCCAGATACGCAGTATTTT. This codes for CASSSAGGPDTQYF.

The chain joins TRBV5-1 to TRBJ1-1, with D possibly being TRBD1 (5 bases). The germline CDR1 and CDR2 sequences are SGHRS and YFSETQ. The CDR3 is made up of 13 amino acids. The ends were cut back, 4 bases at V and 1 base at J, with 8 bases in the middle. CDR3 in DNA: TGCGCCAGCAGCACAACAGGGAACACTGAAGCTTTCTTT. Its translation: CASSTTGNTEAFF.

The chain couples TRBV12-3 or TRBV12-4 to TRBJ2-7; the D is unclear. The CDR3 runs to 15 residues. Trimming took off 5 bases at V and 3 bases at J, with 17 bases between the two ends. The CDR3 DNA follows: TGTGCCAGCAGTCCCACGTCGCGAGTGGTCTACGAGCAGTACTTC. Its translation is CASSPTSRVVYEQYF.